The 7 T cell receptor beta chains in this list originate from one sample, sequenced in a study of blood T cell repertoires in COVID-19 (dated by TCRdb to 2018 to 2020). The receptor library was made with the immunoSEQ multiplex PCR assay. TCRdb took this table from immuneACCESS and kept in-frame rearrangements with V and J called. Such tables lack part of the clones; where checked against another copy, unresolved V genes explain under half of the gap, and the rest is unexplained. The sample profile shows around 230,000 clones; 75% to 90% of them were found once. The ten top clones hold roughly 12% of the sample. The sample comprised peripheral blood. These receptors came from a woman in her fifties or sixties with active or convalescent COVID-19.

This clone was seen once. The J gene is TRBJ1-1, the V gene TRBV10-2; TRBD1 matches 8 bases. The CDR3 has 14 residues. Trimming took 5 bases from V and 7 from J; bases not matched to a gene: 9. The germline gives CDR1 WSHSY, CDR2 SAAADI. CDR3 coding DNA: TGCGCCAGCAGTCGTGACAGGGGACCGGGTGAAGCTTTCTTT. Translating gives CASSRDRGPGEAFF.

The V and J genes are TRBV7-2 and TRBJ2-5; 11 bases agree with TRBD2. Germline values: CDR1 SGHTA, CDR2 FQGNSA. The CDR3 runs 14 residues. The V and J ends lost 8 bases and 4 bases, in that order; junction bases with no gene match: 6. CDR3 loop: CASALSGGGETQYF. The CDR3 nucleotides read TGTGCCAGCGCCCTTAGCGGGGGGGGAGAGACCCAGTACTTC. The full variable domain, with the rest looked up from reference TRBV7-2 and TRBJ2-5, is GAGVSQSPSNKVTEKGKDVELRCDPISGHTALYWYRQSLGQGLEFLIYFQGNSAPDKSGLPSDRFSAERTGGSVSTLTIQRTQQEDSAVYLCASALSGGGETQYFGPGTRLLVL.

This chain links TRBV6-5 with TRBJ1-6, with TRBD1 as a possible D gene (6 bases). Germline CDR1 and CDR2: MNHEY and SVGAGI. CDR3 length: 14 amino acids. The V end was cut by 5 bases, the J end by 11 bases, with 16 bases between. The DNA for the CDR3 is TGTGCCAGCAGTCGCGGACAGATAGGGACACCCCTCCACTTT. Protein sequence: CASSRGQIGTPLHF.

As for this clone: Other nucleotide sequences in the sample specify the same CDR3. J is TRBJ2-7 and V is TRBV27; 8 bases line up with TRBD1. Germline trimming cut 3 bases from V and 4 bases from J; bases unmatched to any gene: 2. Germline CDR1 is MNHEY and CDR2 is SMNVEV (reference sequence). The CDR3 has 13 residues. The CDR3 sequence is CASSFNRGYEQYF. The CDR3 DNA reads as TGTGCCAGCAGTTTTAACAGGGGGTACGAGCAGTACTTC.

The CDR3, as DNA: TGTGCCAGCAGCTTAGGAGGGACAGGGCTGGCATACACCATATATTTT. This encodes CASSLGGTGLAYTIYF. The chain employs TRBV11-2 and TRBJ1-3, with 9 nucleotides matching TRBD1. The CDR3 is 16 residues long. V shed 1 base, J shed 8 bases, and the junction held 9 bases outside the gene matches. The germline CDR1 and CDR2 sequences are SGHAT and FQNNGV.

The chain joins TRBV5-6 to TRBJ2-5; D perhaps matches TRBD1 (6 bases). CDR3 length equals 17 residues. CDR1 is SGHDT, CDR2 YYEEEE, per germline. The V end lost 5 bases, the J end lost 2 bases, and 22 bases lay between the germline ends. The CDR3 coding sequence is TGTGCCAGCAGGGGGGCCCAATACCGGGGCAGTCAAGAGACCCAGTACTTC. Encoded protein: CASRGAQYRGSQETQYF.

V gene TRBV15 combines with J gene TRBJ1-6, with D uncertain. V was trimmed by 1 base and J by 5 bases, leaving 12 bases between them. Per germline, CDR1 LNHNV and CDR2 YYDKDF (reference sequence). This CDR3 spans 16 amino acids. The CDR3 bases are TGTGCCACCAGCAGAGCCCCGGGGAGGAATAATTCACCCCTCCACTTT. The encoded protein is CATSRAPGRNNSPLHF. Filled out from reference TRBV15 and TRBJ1-6, the complete variable domain reads DAMVIQNPRYQVTQFGKPVTLSCSQTLNHNVMYWYQQKSSQAPKLLFHYYDKDFNNEADTPDNFQSRRPNTSFCFLDIRSPGLGDTAMYLCATSRAPGRNNSPLHFGNGTRLTVT.